One T cell receptor (beta chain) is described in this entry. The antigen is undetermined. CDR3 length: 16 residues. V shed 1 base and J shed 6 bases, with 16 bases lying between them. Germline V gene lookup returns CDR1 MGHDK and CDR2 SYGVNS. Clones were sequenced by immunoSEQ multiplex PCR, and TCRdb holds only the in-frame ones, with some missing. The table lists a few million clones, approximately 95% of them singletons. The data originate from a study of shared clonotypes between healthy human individuals. Findings and limits, study-wide: The donor pool, a small one, limited the genetic and exposure-history diversity represented. Expectations were that clonotype sharing among donors would be affected by sequencing depth.

This chain connects TRBV25-1 to TRBJ2-1; possibly TRBD1 or TRBD2 for D (6 bases each). Sequencing was performed on naive CD4+ T cells sorted from blood. Sample subset: CD45RA+ positively selected. The sequence was collected from a man aged 18-30 years in good health. CDR3 protein: CASSEWKGGSSNEQFF. CDR3 sequence (DNA): TGTGCCAGCAGTGAATGGAAGGGGGGTTCCAGCAATGAGCAGTTCTTC.